These 12 T cell receptor beta chains originate from one sample sequenced in a study of cytomegalovirus exposure and HLA in healthy donors. A multiplex PCR was run with 60 Vbeta primers and 13 Jbeta primers. The repertoire was sequenced with immunoSEQ multiplex PCR; TCRdb's copy has only in-frame clones and lacks some. The data hold fewer than 250,000 clones, with roughly 80% observed a single time. The source material was PBMCs. These receptors were taken from a man younger than 45 in good health and CMV-seronegative.

This chain joins TRBV7-2 and TRBJ1-2; 9 nucleotides agree with TRBD1. V shed 5 bases, J shed 4 bases, and the junction held 11 bases outside the gene matches. The CDR3 is 16 residues long. Germline CDR1 and CDR2: SGHTA and FQGNSA. CDR3 sequence: CASSRGVDRGIYGYTF. The CDR3 region has the DNA TGTGCCAGCAGCCGAGGGGTGGACAGGGGAATCTATGGCTACACCTTC.

The chain carries TRBV7-9 and TRBJ2-2; TRBD1 matches 9 bases. This CDR3 has 14 residues. The V gene end was trimmed by 3 bases and the J gene end by 6 bases; junction bases not matched to a gene: 2. The germline V gene has CDR1 SEHNR and CDR2 FQNEAQ (reference sequence). The CDR3 DNA follows: TGTGCCAGCAGCTTCGGGACAGGGTCCGGGGAGCTGTTTTTT. This encodes CASSFGTGSGELFF.

The chain has TRBV6-5 and TRBJ1-6; no firm D call. V was pared by 6 bases and J by 5 bases, with 11 bases between. Germline V gene lookup returns CDR1 MNHEY and CDR2 SVGAGI. The CDR3 loop spans 14 amino acids. The CDR3 reads CASSRTSDNSPLHF. The CDR3 coding sequence is TGTGCCAGCAGCCGGACTTCCGATAATTCACCCCTCCACTTT.

The genes are TRBV11-2 and TRBJ2-5, with 8 bases matching TRBD1. The length of the CDR3 is 13 residues. With 4 bases clipped from V and 4 bases from J, the junction kept 2 bases outside the gene matches. Germline lookup yields CDR1 SGHAT and CDR2 FQNNGV. The CDR3 here is CASSSDRAETQYF. The CDR3 nucleotides read TGTGCCAGCAGCTCGGACAGGGCAGAGACCCAGTACTTC.

The chain links TRBV9 to TRBJ2-3, with unresolved D. This CDR3 is 12 amino acids long. Trimming cost V 6 bases and J 5 bases, with 10 bases left between them. The V gene's germline CDR1 is SGDLS and CDR2 YYNGEE. CDR3 sequence reads: CASKALVDTQYF. The DNA for the CDR3 is TGTGCCAGCAAAGCTCTTGTAGATACGCAGTATTTT. Full variable domain (missing parts from reference TRBV9 and TRBJ2-3): DSGVTQTPKHLITATGQRVTLRCSPRSGDLSVYWYQQSLDQGLQFLIQYYNGEERAKGNILERFSAQQFPDLHSELNLSSLELGDSALYFCASKALVDTQYFGPGTRLTVL.

The chain has TRBV6-1 and TRBJ1-5; 7 bases align to TRBD1. The CDR3 consists of 15 residues. Germline CDR1 reads MNHNS; CDR2 reads SASEGT. Trimming cost V 4 bases and J 7 bases; bases outside gene matches: 10. In DNA, the CDR3 is TGTGCCAGCAGTGCCCTGAGACAGGGCCCACAGCCCCAGCATTTT. Translating gives CASSALRQGPQPQHF.

J is TRBJ1-2 and V is TRBV7-9, with D perhaps TRBD1 (5 bases). Deletions cut 3 bases from V and 1 base from J, with 9 bases between. This CDR3 has 14 residues. Germline V lookup: CDR1 SEHNR, CDR2 FQNEAQ (reference sequence). Written as DNA, the CDR3 is TGTGCCAGCAGCTTGACAGACATTAACTATGGCTACACCTTC. Its translation: CASSLTDINYGYTF.

The genes are TRBV2 and TRBJ2-7, with TRBD2 identical over 13 bases. The V gene's germline CDR1 is SNHLY and CDR2 FYNNEI. Trimming at V came to 7 bases and at J to 0 bases, leaving 9 bases not matched to a gene. The CDR3 is 17 residues long. CDR3 nucleotides: TGTGCCAGCACACGTGGGACTAGCGGGGTGAGCTCCTACGAGCAGTACTTC. It codes for CASTRGTSGVSSYEQYF.

This chain uses TRBV19 with TRBJ1-5; D remains unclear. V lost 3 bases and J lost 7, with 10 bases in between. This CDR3 is 13 amino acids long. The V gene's germline CDR1 is LNHDA and CDR2 SQIVND (reference sequence). This CDR3 is CASSIQMNQPQHF. CDR3 bases: TGTGCCAGTAGTATCCAGATGAACCAGCCCCAGCATTTT.

The CDR3 spells CASSFPGSHLHF. CDR3 coding DNA: TGTGCCAGCAGTTTCCCAGGGTCGCACCTCCACTTT. The genes are TRBV28 and TRBJ1-6, with D possibly TRBD1 on 5 matching bases. Trimming stripped 3 bases from V and 15 bases from J, with 12 bases between. The CDR3 has 12 amino acids. CDR1 is MDHEN and CDR2 is SYDVKM in the germline V gene.

In this sample, this clone turned up a few times. The rearrangement links TRBV4-3 to TRBJ1-3; 7 positions agree with TRBD1. J lost 14 bases, V lost 0 bases, and 13 bases had no gene match. The CDR3 loop spans 15 amino acids. The germline V gene has CDR1 LGHNA and CDR2 YSLEER. The CDR3 region has the DNA TGCGCCAGCAGCCAAGACCCGGACAGGTCTCCACTTGTATATTTT. It specifies CASSQDPDRSPLVYF.

This sequence joins TRBV5-1 and TRBJ2-7; D unresolved. There are 13 residues in the CDR3. Trimming stripped 4 bases from V and 1 base from J, with 9 bases between. Germline values: CDR1 SGHRS, CDR2 YFSETQ. CDR3 sequence (DNA): TGCGCCAGCAGCCCAGACATTTCCTACGAGCAGTACTTC. Amino acid sequence: CASSPDISYEQYF.